This T cell receptor (beta chain) appears in the sequencing data of a study of blood T cell repertoires in COVID-19. Sequencing was performed with immunoSEQ multiplex PCR; in TCRdb, only in-frame clones are kept and a portion is missing. Of around 190,000 clones listed, around nine tenths are singletons. This clone appeared a single time. There are 15 residues in the CDR3. Germline CDR1 reads MNHEY; CDR2 reads SMNVEV (reference sequence). The V and J ends lost 5 bases and 2 bases, in that order; junction bases with no gene match: 7. Source material: peripheral blood. The rearrangement joins TRBV27 to TRBJ2-7, with 9 bases matching TRBD2. The receptor's source is a man in his forties or fifties with COVID-19, enrolled during active disease. CDR3 sequence reads: CASSLGTSPAYEQYF. As DNA, the CDR3 is TGTGCCAGCAGTCTGGGGACTAGCCCAGCCTACGAGCAGTACTTC.